This T cell receptor beta chain was recovered during a study of control samples from healthy donors and cancer patients. Assay: immunoSEQ multiplex PCR; the TCRdb copy retains only in-frame clones and omits some. The sample holds roughly 100,000 clones, around 82% seen once. Per the germline V gene, CDR1 is MDHEN and CDR2 is SYDVKM. CDR3 length: 15 amino acids. V shed 3 bases and J shed 0 bases, with 9 bases lying between them. This receptor was taken from a woman between 50 and 59 years old in good health. J is TRBJ2-1 and V is TRBV28; D may be TRBD1 (5 bases). Material for sequencing was blood. The CDR3 spells CASSLQGDSYNEQFF. CDR3 DNA sequence: TGTGCCAGCAGTTTGCAGGGTGACTCCTACAATGAGCAGTTCTTC.